Shown below are 20 T cell receptor beta chains from a single sample sequenced in a study of blood T cell repertoires in COVID-19. The protocol was immunoSEQ multiplex PCR, while the TCRdb copy is restricted to in-frame clones and leaves out a portion. The sample yields roughly 100,000 clones, roughly 80% seen once. The sample was peripheral blood. Receptors originate from an elderly man with active or convalescent COVID-19.

The chain is built from TRBV7-9 and TRBJ1-4; no firm D call. Germline V CDR1 and CDR2: SEHNR, FQNEAQ (reference sequence). CDR3 length: 16 amino acids. Trimming removed 0 bases from V and 5 bases from J, with 13 bases in between. CDR3 sequence reads: CASSLAITAANEKLFF. CDR3 in DNA: TGTGCCAGCAGCTTAGCGATAACTGCCGCGAATGAAAAACTGTTTTTT.

V usage is TRBV5-1 and J usage is TRBJ1-1; D call uncertain. V was cut by 0 bases and J by 1 base, with 10 bases left in between. The germline V gene has CDR1 SGHRS and CDR2 YFSETQ. The CDR3 is made up of 15 amino acids. The CDR3 loop is CASSLAGSANTEAFF. The DNA of the CDR3 is TGCGCCAGCAGCTTGGCCGGGAGTGCGAACACTGAAGCTTTCTTT.

This chain joins TRBV5-1 and TRBJ1-4; 11 bases agree with TRBD1. The V segment lost 4 bases and the J segment 10 bases; nucleotides outside the gene matches: 12. CDR1 is SGHRS, CDR2 YFSETQ, per germline. The CDR3 consists of 16 residues. The CDR3 sequence is CASSPGQGVFIGKLFF. CDR3 in DNA: TGCGCCAGCAGCCCGGGACAGGGGGTTTTTATCGGAAAACTGTTTTTT.

The chain couples TRBV3-1 (or the pseudogene TRBV3-2) to TRBJ1-6; no reliable D call. This CDR3 is built from 14 residues. Trimming cost V 4 bases and J 7 bases, with 11 bases left between them. Germline V gene lookup returns CDR1 LGHDT and CDR2 YNNKEL (reference sequence). CDR3: CASSRLSENSPLHF. CDR3 sequence (DNA): TGTGCCAGCAGCCGCTTGAGTGAAAATTCACCCCTCCACTTT.

The chain is built from TRBV7-2 and TRBJ1-3; TRBD1 matches at 7 bases. Germline V CDR1 and CDR2: SGHTA, FQGNSA. The CDR3 sequence is 15 residues long. V dropped 5 bases and J dropped 0; count of bases not matched to a gene: 4. The CDR3 spells CASSRDSFSGNTIYF. The CDR3 nucleotides are TGTGCCAGCAGCCGGGACAGTTTCTCTGGAAACACCATATATTTT.

This chain connects TRBV12-3 or TRBV12-4 to TRBJ1-3; TRBD1 matches 8 bases. With V trimmed by 10 bases and J by 2 bases, 4 bases remained unmatched. The CDR3 runs to 13 residues. CDR3 residues: CATKTGAGNTIYF. Here the CDR3 DNA reads TGTGCCACCAAGACAGGGGCTGGAAACACCATATATTTT.

The chain combines TRBV4-2 with TRBJ2-2, with D possibly being TRBD1 (6 bases). Trimming stripped 4 bases from V and 2 bases from J, with 14 bases between. Germline loops: CDR1 LGHNA, CDR2 YNFKEQ. The CDR3 runs 16 residues. CDR3 amino acids: CASSLAGTQNTGELFF. In DNA form, the CDR3 reads TGTGCCAGCAGCCTCGCCGGGACACAAAACACCGGGGAGCTGTTTTTT.

The chain is built from TRBV7-9 and TRBJ1-5; TRBD1 is a possible D gene (5 bases). The CDR3 loop spans 14 amino acids. The germline gives CDR1 SEHNR, CDR2 FQNEAQ (reference sequence). Trimming left V 6 bases short and J 2 bases short, with 11 bases between. CDR3 region: CASSGAWGNQPQHF. DNA for the CDR3: TGTGCCAGCAGTGGGGCGTGGGGCAATCAGCCCCAGCATTTT.

The chain is built from TRBV19 and TRBJ2-5; D perhaps matches TRBD1 (5 bases). The germline V gene encodes CDR1 LNHDA and CDR2 SQIVND (reference sequence). V was clipped by 4 bases and J by 5 bases, with 17 bases between them. The length of the CDR3 is 15 residues. CDR3 protein: CASSTTTDRRETQYF. The DNA for the CDR3 is TGTGCCAGTAGTACAACGACTGACAGACGGGAGACCCAGTACTTC.

CDR3 in DNA: TGTGCCAGCATATTGTGGCAGGGGTACGAGCAGTACTTC. Its translation is CASILWQGYEQYF. V gene TRBV2 combines with J gene TRBJ2-7; D may be TRBD1 (6 bases). Germline values: CDR1 SNHLY, CDR2 FYNNEI. The CDR3 is 13 residues long. V was clipped by 7 bases and J by 4 bases, with 14 bases between them.

The rearrangement joins TRBV7-2 to TRBJ1-2, with TRBD1 matching 7 bases. The V and J ends lost 6 bases and 4 bases, in that order; junction bases with no gene match: 8. This CDR3 is 14 amino acids long. Germline V gene data show CDR1 as SGHTA and CDR2 as FQGNSA. The CDR3 DNA reads as TGTGCCAGCAGGCCCGGGACAGAGATCTATGGCTACACCTTC. Protein sequence: CASRPGTEIYGYTF.

The chain combines TRBV10-3 with TRBJ2-3, with TRBD1 identical over 10 bases. The CDR3 runs to 15 residues. Looked up from germline, CDR1 is ENHRY and CDR2 is SYGVKD. V shed 6 bases and J 1 base; nucleotides not matched to a gene: 4. CDR3 residues: CAISSGTGGTDTQYF. CDR3 nucleotide sequence: TGTGCCATCAGCTCCGGGACAGGGGGCACAGATACGCAGTATTTT.

The rearrangement links TRBV5-6 to TRBJ1-2; 8 bases line up with TRBD1. The J segment lost 1 base and the V segment lost 4 bases, leaving 15 bases of the junction unmatched. Germline V gene sequence: CDR1 SGHDT, CDR2 YYEEEE. This CDR3 region has 18 residues. The CDR3: CASSLGGRWTGLNYGYTF. The DNA of the CDR3 is TGTGCCAGCAGCCTTGGGGGCCGCTGGACAGGGCTTAACTATGGCTACACCTTC.

The CDR3: CASSWSQGRYEQYF. CDR3 nucleotides: TGTGCCAGCAGTTGGAGCCAGGGGCGCTACGAGCAGTACTTC. V and J are TRBV28 and TRBJ2-7, with TRBD1 as a possible D gene (6 bases). The CDR3 has 14 residues. The germline V gene encodes CDR1 MDHEN and CDR2 SYDVKM. The V gene lost 4 bases and the J gene lost 3 bases, with 13 bases spanning the gap.

The genes are TRBV28 and TRBJ1-6, with D possibly being TRBD1 (6 bases). CDR1 is MDHEN and CDR2 is SYDVKM in the germline V gene. The germline V and J ends were trimmed by 10 bases and 9 bases, with 16 bases remaining between them. This CDR3 spans 13 amino acids. CDR3 residues: CATCPGGGSPLHF. The DNA of the CDR3 is TGTGCCACCTGCCCGGGAGGGGGTTCACCCCTCCACTTT.

In this sample, this clone turned up once. The V gene is TRBV4-1, the J gene TRBJ2-1; 8 positions agree with TRBD2. This CDR3 has 16 amino acids. The germline V gene has CDR1 MGHRA and CDR2 YSYEKL. Trimming took 3 bases from V and 5 from J; bases not matched to a gene: 9. The CDR3 nucleotides are TGCGCCAGCAGCCATCCCGGGACTAGTTCCGACAATGAGCAGTTCTTC. It encodes CASSHPGTSSDNEQFF.

There are a few counts of this clone. The chain joins TRBV11-2 to TRBJ2-5; D is undetermined. Germline V gene lookup returns CDR1 SGHAT and CDR2 FQNNGV. The CDR3 contains 12 residues. Trimming removed 2 bases at V and 2 bases at J, with 3 bases between. The chain's CDR3 is CASSLYQETQYF. DNA for the CDR3: TGTGCCAGCAGCTTATATCAAGAGACCCAGTACTTC.

This chain links TRBV2 with TRBJ2-5; weak D call: TRBD2 (5 bases). CDR3 size: 13 residues. Germline values: CDR1 SNHLY, CDR2 FYNNEI. The V end was cut by 8 bases, the J end by 5 bases, with 15 bases between. The CDR3 DNA follows: TGTGCCAGCGCGGGTAGTGCTATGGAGACCCAGTACTTC. Amino acid sequence: CASAGSAMETQYF.

CDR3 amino acids: CASSLDTGSYGYTF. The CDR3 nucleotides read TGCGCCAGCAGCTTGGATACAGGGTCCTATGGCTACACCTTC. The chain combines TRBV5-1 with TRBJ1-2; a weak D match, TRBD1 (6 bases). The V end lost 0 bases, the J end lost 4 bases, and 10 bases lay between the germline ends. This CDR3 is 14 amino acids long. The germline CDR1 and CDR2 sequences are SGHRS and YFSETQ.

This chain links TRBV10-1 with TRBJ1-3, with D uncertain. The germline CDR1 and CDR2 sequences are WNHNN and SYGVQD (reference sequence). The CDR3 spans 15 residues. V shed 3 bases and J shed 1 base, with 10 bases lying between them. This CDR3 is CASSEDWNSGNTIYF. The CDR3 DNA follows: TGCGCCAGCAGTGAAGACTGGAATTCTGGAAACACCATATATTTT.